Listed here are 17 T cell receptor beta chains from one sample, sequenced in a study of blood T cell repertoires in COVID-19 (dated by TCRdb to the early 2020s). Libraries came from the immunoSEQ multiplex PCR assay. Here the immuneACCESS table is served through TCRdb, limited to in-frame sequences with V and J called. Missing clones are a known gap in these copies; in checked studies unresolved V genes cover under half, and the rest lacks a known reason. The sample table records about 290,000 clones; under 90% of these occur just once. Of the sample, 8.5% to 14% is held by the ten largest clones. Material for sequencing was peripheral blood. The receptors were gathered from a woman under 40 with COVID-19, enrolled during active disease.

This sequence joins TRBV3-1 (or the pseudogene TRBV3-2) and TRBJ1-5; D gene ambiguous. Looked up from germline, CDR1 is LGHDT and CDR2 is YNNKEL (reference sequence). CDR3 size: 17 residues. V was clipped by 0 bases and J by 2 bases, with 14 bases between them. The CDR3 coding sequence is TGTGCCAGCAGCCAAGATTCCGGTTTGGTAGGCAATCAGCCCCAGCATTTT. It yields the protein CASSQDSGLVGNQPQHF.

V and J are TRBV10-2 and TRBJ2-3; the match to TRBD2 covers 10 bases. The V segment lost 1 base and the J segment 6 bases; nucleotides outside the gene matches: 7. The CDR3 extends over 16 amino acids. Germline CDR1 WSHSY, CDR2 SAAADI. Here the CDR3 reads CASSELSGGAGDTQYF. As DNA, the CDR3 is TGCGCCAGCAGTGAGTTGAGCGGGGGGGCCGGGGATACGCAGTATTTT.

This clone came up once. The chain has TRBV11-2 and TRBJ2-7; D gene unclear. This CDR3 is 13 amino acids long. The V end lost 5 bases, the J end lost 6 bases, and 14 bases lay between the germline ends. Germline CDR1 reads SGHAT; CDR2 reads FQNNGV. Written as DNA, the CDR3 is TGTGCCAGCAGCCTTTCTAAGTTCCTCGAGCAGTACTTC. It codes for CASSLSKFLEQYF.

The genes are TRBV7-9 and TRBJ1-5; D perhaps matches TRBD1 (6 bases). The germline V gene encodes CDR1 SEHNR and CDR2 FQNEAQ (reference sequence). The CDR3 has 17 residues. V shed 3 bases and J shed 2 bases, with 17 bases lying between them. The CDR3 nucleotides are TGTGCCAGCAGCTTCTTCATCACAGGGAGGGGCAATCAGCCCCAGCATTTT. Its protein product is CASSFFITGRGNQPQHF.

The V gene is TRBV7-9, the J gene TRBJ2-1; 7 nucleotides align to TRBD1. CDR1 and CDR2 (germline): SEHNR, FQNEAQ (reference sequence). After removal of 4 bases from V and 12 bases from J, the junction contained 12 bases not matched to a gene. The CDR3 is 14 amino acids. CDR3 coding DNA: TGTGCCAGCAGCTCAGCCGACAGGGCGGTGGGGCAGTTCTTC. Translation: CASSSADRAVGQFF.

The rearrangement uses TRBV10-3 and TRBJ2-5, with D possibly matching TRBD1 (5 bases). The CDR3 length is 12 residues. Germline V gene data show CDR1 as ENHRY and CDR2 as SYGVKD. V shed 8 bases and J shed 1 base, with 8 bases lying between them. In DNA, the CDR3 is TGTGCCATCGGGCAGGGCCAAGAGACCCAGTACTTC. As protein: CAIGQGQETQYF.

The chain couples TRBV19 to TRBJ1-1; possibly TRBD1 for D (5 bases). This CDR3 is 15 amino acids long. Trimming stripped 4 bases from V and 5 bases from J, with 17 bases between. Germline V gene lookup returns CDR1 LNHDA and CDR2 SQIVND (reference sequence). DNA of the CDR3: TGTGCCAGTAGTACCGGACACCAGTACGGAACTGAAGCTTTCTTT. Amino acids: CASSTGHQYGTEAFF. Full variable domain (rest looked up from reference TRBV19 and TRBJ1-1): DGGITQSPKYLFRKEGQNVTLSCEQNLNHDAMYWYRQDPGQGLRLIYYSQIVNDFQKGDIAEGYSVSREKKESFPLTVTSAQKNPTAFYLCASSTGHQYGTEAFFGQGTRLTVV.

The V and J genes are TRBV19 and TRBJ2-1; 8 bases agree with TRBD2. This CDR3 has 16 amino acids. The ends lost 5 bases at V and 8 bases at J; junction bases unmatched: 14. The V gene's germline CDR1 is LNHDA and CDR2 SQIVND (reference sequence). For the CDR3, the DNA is TGTGCCAGTAGTGACCTCCCGGGGGGGCCGAGGGATGAGCAGTTCTTC. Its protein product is CASSDLPGGPRDEQFF.

The CDR3: CASSDRDGGNYGYTF. The CDR3 region has the DNA TGTGCCAGCAGCGACCGGGACGGGGGGAACTATGGCTACACCTTC. The chain employs TRBV7-9 and TRBJ1-2, with D tentatively TRBD1 (5 bases). The V end lost 5 bases, the J end lost 2 bases, and 15 bases lay between the germline ends. The CDR3 is made up of 15 amino acids. In germline, CDR1 is SEHNR, CDR2 FQNEAQ (reference sequence).

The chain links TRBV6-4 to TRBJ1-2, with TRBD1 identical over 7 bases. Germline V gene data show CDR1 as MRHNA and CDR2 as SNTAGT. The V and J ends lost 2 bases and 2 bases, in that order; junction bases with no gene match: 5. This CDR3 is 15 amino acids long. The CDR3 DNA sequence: TGTGCCAGCAGTGACCCCGGACAGGCCAACTATGGCTACACCTTC. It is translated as CASSDPGQANYGYTF.

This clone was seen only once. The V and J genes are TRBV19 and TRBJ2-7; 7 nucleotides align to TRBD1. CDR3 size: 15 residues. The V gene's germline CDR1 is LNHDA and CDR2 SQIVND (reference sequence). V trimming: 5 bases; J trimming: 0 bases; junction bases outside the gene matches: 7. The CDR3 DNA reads TGTGCCAGTAGTTTCACCGGGACAGCCTCCTACGAGCAGTACTTC. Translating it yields CASSFTGTASYEQYF.

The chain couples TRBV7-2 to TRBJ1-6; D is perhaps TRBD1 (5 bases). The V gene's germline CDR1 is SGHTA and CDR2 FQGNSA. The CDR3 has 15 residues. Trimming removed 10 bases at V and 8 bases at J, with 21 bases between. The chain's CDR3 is CAIRIATREDSPLHF. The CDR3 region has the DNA TGTGCCATCCGAATAGCTACCAGGGAAGATTCACCCCTCCACTTT.

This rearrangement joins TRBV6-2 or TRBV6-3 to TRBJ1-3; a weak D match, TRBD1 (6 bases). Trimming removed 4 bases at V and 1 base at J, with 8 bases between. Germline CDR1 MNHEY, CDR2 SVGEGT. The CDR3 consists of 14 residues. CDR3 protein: CASSWTESGNTIYF. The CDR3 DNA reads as TGTGCCAGCAGTTGGACAGAATCTGGAAACACCATATATTTT.

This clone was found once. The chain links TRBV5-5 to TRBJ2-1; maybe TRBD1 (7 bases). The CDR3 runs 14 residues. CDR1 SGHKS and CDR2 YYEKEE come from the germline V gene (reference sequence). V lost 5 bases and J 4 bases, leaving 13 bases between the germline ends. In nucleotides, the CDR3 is TGTGCCAGCAGTATCAGGGGGAGGTACAATGAGCAGTTCTTC. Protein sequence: CASSIRGRYNEQFF.

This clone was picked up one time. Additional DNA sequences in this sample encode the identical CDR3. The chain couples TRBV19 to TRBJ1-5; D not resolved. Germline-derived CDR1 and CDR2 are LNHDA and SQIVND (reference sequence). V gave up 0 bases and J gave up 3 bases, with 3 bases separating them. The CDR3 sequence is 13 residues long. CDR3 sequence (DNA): TGTGCCAGTAGTATAGACCTCAATCAGCCCCAGCATTTT. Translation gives CASSIDLNQPQHF.

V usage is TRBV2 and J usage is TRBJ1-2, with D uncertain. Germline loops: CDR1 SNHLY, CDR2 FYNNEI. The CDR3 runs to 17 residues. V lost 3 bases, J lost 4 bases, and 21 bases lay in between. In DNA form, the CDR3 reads TGTGCCAGCAGTGAGGATTTCCATGGCGAGGGTTTCTATGGCTACACCTTC. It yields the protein CASSEDFHGEGFYGYTF.

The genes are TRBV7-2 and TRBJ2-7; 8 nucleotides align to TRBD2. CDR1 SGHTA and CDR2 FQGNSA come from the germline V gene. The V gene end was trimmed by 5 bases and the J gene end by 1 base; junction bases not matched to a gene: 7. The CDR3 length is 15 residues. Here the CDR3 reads CASSRGGALSYEQYF. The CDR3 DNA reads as TGTGCCAGCAGCCGGGGGGGGGCCCTATCCTACGAGCAGTACTTC.